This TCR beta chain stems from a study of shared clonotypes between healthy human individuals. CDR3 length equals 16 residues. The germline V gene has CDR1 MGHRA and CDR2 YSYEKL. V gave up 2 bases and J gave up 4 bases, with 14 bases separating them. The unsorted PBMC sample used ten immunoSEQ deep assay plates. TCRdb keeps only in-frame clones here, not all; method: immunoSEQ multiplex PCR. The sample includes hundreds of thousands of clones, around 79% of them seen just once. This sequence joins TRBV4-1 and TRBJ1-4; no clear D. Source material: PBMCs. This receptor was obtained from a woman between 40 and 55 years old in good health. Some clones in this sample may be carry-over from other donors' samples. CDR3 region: CASSQSHSGYNEKLFF. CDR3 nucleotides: TGCGCCAGCAGCCAAAGCCACAGCGGTTATAATGAAAAACTGTTTTTT.